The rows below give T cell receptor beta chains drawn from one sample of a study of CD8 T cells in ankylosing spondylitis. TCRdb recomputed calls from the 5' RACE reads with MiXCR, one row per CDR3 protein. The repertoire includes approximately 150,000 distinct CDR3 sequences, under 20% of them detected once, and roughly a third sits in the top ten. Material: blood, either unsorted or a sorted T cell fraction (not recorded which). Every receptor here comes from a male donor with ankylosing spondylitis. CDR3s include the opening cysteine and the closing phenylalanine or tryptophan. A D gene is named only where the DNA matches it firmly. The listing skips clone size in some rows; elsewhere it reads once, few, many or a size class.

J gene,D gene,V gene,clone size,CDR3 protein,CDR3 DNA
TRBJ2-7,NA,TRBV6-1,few,CASREGQPYEQYF,TGTGCCAGCAGGGAGGGACAGCCCTACGAGCAGTACTTC
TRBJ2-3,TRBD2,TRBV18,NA,CASSPSGIGTDTQYF,TGTGCCAGCTCACCCAGCGGGATTGGGACAGATACGCAGTATTTT
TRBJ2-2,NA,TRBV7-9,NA,CASSPPEGILTGELFF,TGTGCCAGCAGCCCCCCGGAGGGCATTCTCACCGGGGAGCTGTTTTTT
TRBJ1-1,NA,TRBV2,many,CASRPTRGDTEAFF,TGTGCCAGCAGACCAACGAGGGGTGACACTGAAGCTTTCTTT
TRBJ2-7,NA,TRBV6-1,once,CASGGGAPLLHEQYF,TGTGCCAGTGGAGGGGGGGCACCACTCCTCCACGAGCAGTACTTC
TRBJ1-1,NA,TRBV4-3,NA,CASSQDFVVGWTEAFF,TGCGCCAGCAGCCAAGATTTTGTGGTAGGGTGGACTGAAGCTTTCTTT
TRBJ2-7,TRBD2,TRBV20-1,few,CSAALAGGSIRYEQYF,TGCAGTGCTGCCCTAGCGGGAGGGTCGATTAGATACGAGCAGTACTTC
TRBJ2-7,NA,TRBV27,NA,CASSFLDRNYEQYF,TGTGCCAGCAGTTTCCTGGACAGAAACTACGAGCAGTACTTC
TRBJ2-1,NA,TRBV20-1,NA,CSAQRGRETYNEQFF,TGCAGTGCTCAAAGGGGGCGGGAGACCTACAATGAGCAGTTCTTC
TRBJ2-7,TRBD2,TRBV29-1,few,CSVIGTSGSWYEQYF,TGCAGCGTGATCGGGACTAGCGGGAGTTGGTACGAGCAGTACTTC